This T cell receptor (beta chain) was sequenced in a study of PD-1 blockade in classical Hodgkin lymphoma. The time point denotes: newly diagnosed, previously untreated cHL patient sample. Researchers used magnetic negative selection to pull out pure CD4+ T cells from thawed PBMCs. Researchers used newly diagnosed, untreated classical Hodgkin lymphoma PBMCs for comparison. Some clones are missing from TCRdb's copy, which holds only in-frame ones; the method was immunoSEQ multiplex PCR. The table shows under 40,000 clones, with about nine tenths occurring only once. The CDR3 sequence is 16 residues long. Germline assignment: CDR1 MNHNY and CDR2 SVGAGI (reference sequence). The V and J ends lost 0 bases and 5 bases, in that order; junction bases with no gene match: 8.

V is TRBV6-6 and J is TRBJ1-1, with 8 bases aligning to TRBD1. The sample consisted of CD4+ T cells from blood. The receptor comes from a human donor with classical Hodgkin lymphoma. For the CDR3, the DNA is TGTGCCAGCAGTTACTCCCCAGGGGGCATGATAACTGAAGCTTTCTTT. Its translation is CASSYSPGGMITEAFF.